Presented here are 22 T cell receptor beta chains from one specimen sequenced in a study of blood T cell repertoires in COVID-19. The protocol was immunoSEQ multiplex PCR, while the TCRdb copy is restricted to in-frame clones and leaves out a portion. This sample has tens of thousands of clones; approximately 89% occur once, and the top ten carry 4.9%. Sequencing used peripheral blood. The receptors shown here come from a woman in her forties or fifties with active COVID-19.

The chain joins TRBV4-2 to TRBJ1-2; TRBD1 matches at 7 bases. With 0 bases clipped from V and 4 bases from J, the junction kept 5 bases outside the gene matches. CDR1 LGHNA and CDR2 YNFKEQ come from the germline V gene. The CDR3 is 15 residues long. CDR3: CASSQDAGTVYGYTF. The CDR3 region has the DNA TGTGCCAGCAGCCAAGATGCCGGGACAGTCTATGGCTACACCTTC.

The gene calls are TRBV7-6 and TRBJ2-2; the D is unclear. Trimming took 0 bases from V and 2 from J, leaving 13 bases between them. The germline CDR1 and CDR2 sequences are SGHVS and FNYEAQ. The CDR3 loop spans 17 amino acids. The CDR3 nucleotides read TGTGCCAGCAGCTTAGCGCTTGACTCCAGCAACACCGGGGAGCTGTTTTTT. Encoded protein: CASSLALDSSNTGELFF. Variable domain in full (rest from reference TRBV7-6 and TRBJ2-2): GAGVSQSPRYKVTKRGQDVALRCDPISGHVSLYWYRQALGQGPEFLTYFNYEAQQDKSGLPNDRFSAERPEGSISTLTIQRTEQRDSAMYRCASSLALDSSNTGELFFGEGSRLTVL.

CDR3 coding DNA: TGTGCCACCAGCAGAGATTCGGGGTATGAGCAGTTCTTC. It encodes CATSRDSGYEQFF. The chain combines TRBV15 with TRBJ2-1, with D possibly matching TRBD2 (5 bases). The V and J ends lost 0 bases and 8 bases respectively, with 8 bases between them. Germline-derived CDR1 and CDR2 are LNHNV and YYDKDF (reference sequence). CDR3 size: 13 residues.

This chain connects TRBV19 to TRBJ2-1, with D tentatively TRBD1 (6 bases). This CDR3 comprises 14 residues. Germline V lookup: CDR1 LNHDA, CDR2 SQIVND (reference sequence). With 6 bases removed from V and 8 bases from J, the gap between germline ends came to 17 bases. The CDR3 loop is CASRNRVGFHEQFF. In DNA form, the CDR3 reads TGTGCCAGTAGAAACAGGGTTGGATTCCATGAGCAGTTCTTC.

This sequence joins TRBV5-1 and TRBJ2-5; 9 bases match TRBD1. Germline loops: CDR1 SGHRS, CDR2 YFSETQ. The V segment lost 5 bases and the J segment 3 bases; nucleotides outside the gene matches: 14. The CDR3 is 17 amino acids. The CDR3: CASRGGFSRDREETQYF. DNA of the CDR3: TGCGCCAGCAGGGGCGGGTTTAGCAGGGACAGGGAAGAGACCCAGTACTTC.

This chain links TRBV6-1 with TRBJ1-2; 8 bases fit TRBD1. The germline gives CDR1 MNHNS, CDR2 SASEGT. This CDR3 has 16 residues. Unmatched junction bases numbered 9, after V lost 4 bases and J lost 2 bases. The CDR3: CASSAWTGKMNYGYTF. In DNA form, the CDR3 reads TGTGCCAGCAGTGCCTGGACAGGGAAGATGAACTATGGCTACACCTTC.

The CDR3 protein is CASSENARNEQFF. Written as DNA, the CDR3 is TGTGCCAGCAGCGAGAACGCGAGAAATGAGCAGTTCTTC. This chain connects TRBV9 to TRBJ2-1; D gene uncertain. The germline V gene encodes CDR1 SGDLS and CDR2 YYNGEE. The CDR3 length is 13 residues. Trimming removed 3 bases at V and 7 bases at J, with 11 bases between.

V is TRBV19 and J is TRBJ1-1; D is perhaps TRBD1 (6 bases). The V end lost 4 bases, the J end lost 5 bases, and 11 bases lay between the germline ends. Per germline, CDR1 LNHDA and CDR2 SQIVND (reference sequence). CDR3 length: 13 residues. The CDR3 nucleotides read TGTGCCAGTAGTACGCCGAGGGGGACTGAAGCTTTCTTT. Translation: CASSTPRGTEAFF.

The rearrangement uses TRBV7-8 and TRBJ2-5; D perhaps matches TRBD1 (5 bases). The germline CDR1 and CDR2 sequences are SGHVS and FQNEAQ. The CDR3 length is 17 residues. V was shortened by 1 base and J by 4 bases, with 19 bases between the two germline ends. CDR3 nucleotide sequence: TGTGCCAGCAGCTTAGACGGGTCCAGGGTAGCCGGAGAGACCCAGTACTTC. Residues: CASSLDGSRVAGETQYF. The full variable domain, with the rest looked up from reference TRBV7-8 and TRBJ2-5, is GAGVSQSPRYKVAKRGQDVALRCDPISGHVSLFWYQQALGQGPEFLTYFQNEAQLDKSGLPSDRFFAERPEGSVSTLKIQRTQQEDSAVYLCASSLDGSRVAGETQYFGPGTRLLVL.

The V call is TRBV5-6, the J call TRBJ2-7, with D tentatively TRBD2 (6 bases). The CDR3 is 14 amino acids. Trimming cost V 0 bases and J 6 bases, with 13 bases left between them. Germline loops: CDR1 SGHDT, CDR2 YYEEEE. DNA of the CDR3: TGTGCCAGCAGCTTGGCCTCAGGGAGGAGCGAGCAGTACTTC. Translated, it gives CASSLASGRSEQYF.

This clone was seen a single time. The rearrangement links TRBV30 to TRBJ1-6; D gene ambiguous. The V end lost 4 bases, the J end lost 10 bases, and 17 bases lay between the germline ends. The CDR3 is 14 residues long. Germline CDR1 reads GTSNPN; CDR2 reads SVGIG (reference sequence). CDR3 sequence reads: CAWTLATTGSPLHF. The CDR3 nucleotides are TGTGCCTGGACCCTCGCGACGACGGGATCACCCCTCCACTTT. Complete variable domain (other parts from reference TRBV30 and TRBJ1-6): SQTIHQWPATLVQPVGSPLSLECTVEGTSNPNLYWYRQAAGRGLQLLFYSVGIGQISSEVPQNLSASRPQDRQFILSSKKLLLSDSGFYLCAWTLATTGSPLHFGNGTRLTVT.

The chain recombines TRBV18 with TRBJ1-2; 7 positions agree with TRBD1. Per the germline V gene, CDR1 is KGHSH and CDR2 is LQKENI. J gave up 1 base and V 3 bases, and 5 bases lay outside the gene matches. The CDR3 covers 15 residues. CDR3 protein: CASSPAWDSNYGYTF. CDR3 DNA sequence: TGTGCCAGCTCACCCGCCTGGGACAGTAACTATGGCTACACCTTC.

This clone was counted only a few times. This rearrangement joins TRBV19 to TRBJ2-1; 11 positions agree with TRBD2. Germline-derived CDR1 and CDR2 are LNHDA and SQIVND (reference sequence). V lost 2 bases, J lost 2 bases, and 17 bases stayed unmatched. This CDR3 has 21 amino acids. CDR3 coding DNA: TGTGCCAGTAGTATAAGGGGGAGGACTAGCGGGCTCTTGGGGCCCTACAATGAGCAGTTCTTC. Translated: CASSIRGRTSGLLGPYNEQFF.

The genes are TRBV10-3 and TRBJ1-2; perhaps TRBD1 as D (6 bases). The germline V gene has CDR1 ENHRY and CDR2 SYGVKD. V dropped 3 bases and J dropped 6 bases, with 20 bases sitting between them. The CDR3 contains 16 residues. The CDR3 region has the DNA TGTGCCATCAGTGAATCCTCGGGCAGGGGACATGATGGCTACACCTTC. Its protein product is CAISESSGRGHDGYTF.

This clone was detected only once. The chain is built from TRBV27 and TRBJ2-3, with 11 positions matching TRBD2. Germline assignment: CDR1 MNHEY and CDR2 SMNVEV (reference sequence). The CDR3 runs to 16 residues. Unmatched junction bases numbered 5, after V lost 6 bases and J lost 0 bases. Here the CDR3 reads CASRGTSGESTDTQYF. The DNA for the CDR3 is TGTGCCAGCAGGGGGACTAGCGGTGAAAGCACAGATACGCAGTATTTT.

The J gene is TRBJ1-1, the V gene TRBV5-1; D might be TRBD1 (5 bases). V dropped 3 bases and J dropped 5 bases, with 11 bases sitting between them. The CDR3 is 13 amino acids. Germline V gene lookup returns CDR1 SGHRS and CDR2 YFSETQ. The CDR3 here is CASSSQGRTEAFF. The DNA of the CDR3 is TGCGCCAGCAGCTCCCAGGGAAGGACTGAAGCTTTCTTT.

This clone was counted a single time. The gene calls are TRBV29-1 and TRBJ2-5; the D gene is possibly TRBD1 (5 bases). V was clipped by 2 bases and J by 1 base, with 8 bases between them. Germline CDR1 is SQVTM and CDR2 is ANQGSEA. This CDR3 spans 13 amino acids. DNA of the CDR3: TGCAGCGTTGAAAAAGGGGCCCAAGAGACCCAGTACTTC. Translating gives CSVEKGAQETQYF.

This sequence joins TRBV27 and TRBJ2-7, with 8 bases fitting TRBD1. V gave up 3 bases and J gave up 2 bases; unmatched junction bases: 6. The CDR3 is made up of 15 amino acids. The germline V gene encodes CDR1 MNHEY and CDR2 SMNVEV (reference sequence). The CDR3 region is CASSLSGQGTYEQYF. In DNA, the CDR3 is TGTGCCAGCAGTTTGTCTGGACAGGGAACCTACGAGCAGTACTTC.

The chain's CDR3 is CASSFTGTRNNEQFF. CDR3 in DNA: TGTGCCAGCAGCTTTACCGGGACTAGGAACAATGAGCAGTTCTTC. V gene TRBV7-6 combines with J gene TRBJ2-1; TRBD2 aligns across 8 bases. J gave up 5 bases and V 3 bases, and 6 bases lay outside the gene matches. The germline V gene encodes CDR1 SGHVS and CDR2 FNYEAQ. The CDR3 has 15 amino acids. Full variable domain (outside the CDR3, taken from reference TRBV7-6 and TRBJ2-1): GAGVSQSPRYKVTKRGQDVALRCDPISGHVSLYWYRQALGQGPEFLTYFNYEAQQDKSGLPNDRFSAERPEGSISTLTIQRTEQRDSAMYRCASSFTGTRNNEQFFGPGTRLTVL.

V gene TRBV5-1 combines with J gene TRBJ2-1; 8 positions agree with TRBD2. The CDR3 consists of 16 residues. Trimming cost V 4 bases and J 5 bases; bases outside gene matches: 11. Per the germline V gene, CDR1 is SGHRS and CDR2 is YFSETQ. As DNA, the CDR3 is TGCGCCAGCAGCCCCTTGCCGGGAGGGTTAAACAATGAGCAGTTCTTC. Amino acids: CASSPLPGGLNNEQFF.

The genes are TRBV14 and TRBJ2-3; the D gene is possibly TRBD2 (6 bases). The germline CDR1 and CDR2 sequences are SGHDN and FVKESK. V lost 4 bases and J lost 4, with 15 bases in between. The CDR3 extends over 15 amino acids. In DNA form, the CDR3 reads TGTGCCAGCAGCCGGGACTCAGGGCAAGCAGATACGCAGTATTTT. It codes for CASSRDSGQADTQYF.

In this sample, this clone turned up once. The V and J genes are TRBV11-2 and TRBJ2-3; 7 bases agree with TRBD1. The CDR3 totals 15 residues. From germline, CDR1 is SGHAT and CDR2 FQNNGV. Losses at the gene ends were 5 bases for V and 5 bases for J; bases not matched to a gene: 10. The CDR3 loop is CASSTPWAGGDTQYF. The CDR3 DNA is TGTGCCAGCAGCACCCCGTGGGCAGGGGGAGATACGCAGTATTTT.